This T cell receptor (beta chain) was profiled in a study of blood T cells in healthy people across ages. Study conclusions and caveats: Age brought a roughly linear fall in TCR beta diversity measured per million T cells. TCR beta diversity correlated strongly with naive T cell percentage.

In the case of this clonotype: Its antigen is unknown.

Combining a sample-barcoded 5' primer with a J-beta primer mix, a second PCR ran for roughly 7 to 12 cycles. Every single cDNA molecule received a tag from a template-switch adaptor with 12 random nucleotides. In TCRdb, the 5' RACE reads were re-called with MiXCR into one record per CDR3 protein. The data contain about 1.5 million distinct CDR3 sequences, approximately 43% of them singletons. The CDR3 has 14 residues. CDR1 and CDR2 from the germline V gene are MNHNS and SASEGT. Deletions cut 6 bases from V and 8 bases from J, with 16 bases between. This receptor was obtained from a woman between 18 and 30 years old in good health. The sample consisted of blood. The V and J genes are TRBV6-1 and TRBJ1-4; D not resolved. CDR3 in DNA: TGTGCCAGCAGAATCCAGCGATCGGGGGAAAAACTGTTTTTT. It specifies CASRIQRSGEKLFF.